A selection of T cell receptor beta chains follows, all from one sample in a study of blood T cell repertoires in COVID-19. Some clones are missing from TCRdb's copy, which holds only in-frame ones; the method was immunoSEQ multiplex PCR. In the table there are about 240,000 clones, under 90% of which are singletons. The sequencing input was PBMCs or T cells enriched from blood (not recorded which). The receptors were gathered from a woman between 40 and 50 years old who had been exposed to COVID-19. Both conserved end residues are part of each CDR3. A D gene is named only where the DNA matches it firmly.

j_gene: TRBJ1-5; v_gene: TRBV30; d_gene: TRBD1; CDR3aa: CAWSLGQGDQPQHF; CDR3nt: TGTGCCTGGAGCCTCGGACAGGGCGATCAGCCCCAGCATTTT
j_gene: TRBJ1-2; v_gene: TRBV29-1; d_gene: TRBD1; CDR3aa: CSAPRTGGDYGYTF; CDR3nt: TGCAGCGCTCCTAGGACAGGGGGCGACTATGGCTACACCTTC
j_gene: TRBJ1-1; v_gene: TRBV7-2; d_gene: TRBD1; CDR3aa: CASSQQGVGTEAFF; CDR3nt: TGTGCCAGCAGCCAACAGGGGGTGGGAACTGAAGCTTTCTTT
j_gene: TRBJ2-3; v_gene: TRBV6-1; d_gene: -; CDR3aa: CASSEVGWGTDTQYF; CDR3nt: TGTGCCAGCAGTGAAGTGGGCTGGGGCACAGATACGCAGTATTTT
j_gene: TRBJ1-5; v_gene: TRBV2; d_gene: -; CDR3aa: CASSEVRLSGNQPQHF; CDR3nt: TGTGCCAGCAGTGAAGTGAGGCTGTCTGGCAATCAGCCCCAGCATTTT
j_gene: TRBJ1-1; v_gene: TRBV2; d_gene: TRBD1; CDR3aa: CASRDRGRLNTEAFF; CDR3nt: TGTGCCAGCAGGGACAGGGGGCGACTGAACACTGAAGCTTTCTTT
j_gene: TRBJ2-6; v_gene: TRBV7-3; d_gene: -; CDR3aa: CASSPTGSGANVLTF; CDR3nt: TGTGCCAGCAGCCCAACGGGGTCCGGGGCCAACGTCCTGACTTTC
j_gene: TRBJ2-3; v_gene: TRBV7-2; d_gene: -; CDR3aa: CASSLHTDTQYF; CDR3nt: TGTGCCAGCAGCTTACACACAGATACGCAGTATTTT
j_gene: TRBJ1-1; v_gene: TRBV5-6; d_gene: -; CDR3aa: CASSLDLPGAEAFF; CDR3nt: TGTGCCAGCAGCTTGGACCTCCCAGGGGCTGAAGCTTTCTTT
j_gene: TRBJ1-5; v_gene: TRBV19; d_gene: -; CDR3aa: CASSTPQGQRSNQPQHF; CDR3nt: TGTGCCAGTAGTACCCCCCAGGGGCAGAGAAGCAATCAGCCCCAGCATTTT
j_gene: TRBJ1-6; v_gene: TRBV13; d_gene: -; CDR3aa: CASSPGQLNSPLHF; CDR3nt: TGTGCCAGCAGCCCCGGACAGCTTAATTCACCCCTCCACTTT
j_gene: TRBJ1-1; v_gene: TRBV6-1; d_gene: TRBD1; CDR3aa: CASSEFSDIQGGFF; CDR3nt: TGTGCCAGCAGTGAATTCTCGGACATACAGGGGGGTTTCTTT
j_gene: TRBJ2-5; v_gene: TRBV9; d_gene: TRBD1; CDR3aa: CASSIRTGEAETQYF; CDR3nt: TGTGCCAGCAGCATCCGGACAGGGGAGGCGGAGACCCAGTACTTC
j_gene: TRBJ2-1; v_gene: TRBV6-2/TRBV6-3; d_gene: TRBD2; CDR3aa: CASSTRTSGGVNEQFF; CDR3nt: TGTGCCAGCAGTACACGGACTAGCGGGGGAGTAAATGAGCAGTTCTTC
j_gene: TRBJ2-3; v_gene: TRBV27; d_gene: TRBD2; CDR3aa: CASRGTSGVPTDTQYF; CDR3nt: TGTGCCAGCAGGGGGACTAGCGGGGTTCCCACAGATACGCAGTATTTT
j_gene: TRBJ1-2; v_gene: TRBV29-1; d_gene: -; CDR3aa: CSVEAGTNYGYTF; CDR3nt: TGCAGCGTTGAGGCGGGGACTAACTATGGCTACACCTTC
j_gene: TRBJ1-2; v_gene: TRBV28; d_gene: -; CDR3aa: CASSSHTTADGYTF; CDR3nt: TGTGCCAGCAGTTCTCACACCACGGCGGATGGCTACACCTTC
j_gene: TRBJ2-5; v_gene: TRBV29-1; d_gene: TRBD1; CDR3aa: CSVPKEGAETQYF; CDR3nt: TGCAGCGTTCCCAAAGAGGGGGCCGAGACCCAGTACTTC
j_gene: TRBJ1-4; v_gene: TRBV9; d_gene: -; CDR3aa: CASSPEGGATNEKLFF; CDR3nt: TGTGCCAGCAGCCCAGAGGGAGGGGCAACTAATGAAAAACTGTTTTTT
j_gene: TRBJ1-5; v_gene: TRBV28; d_gene: -; CDR3aa: CASSLTPGQPQHF; CDR3nt: TGTGCCAGCAGTTTAACGCCGGGTCAGCCCCAGCATTTT
j_gene: TRBJ1-5; v_gene: TRBV19; d_gene: -; CDR3aa: CASSISGRQDNQPQHF; CDR3nt: TGTGCCAGTAGTATAAGCGGGCGGCAGGACAATCAGCCCCAGCATTTT
j_gene: TRBJ1-1; v_gene: TRBV12-3/TRBV12-4; d_gene: -; CDR3aa: CAVGRGNTEAFF; CDR3nt: TGTGCCGTGGGAAGGGGGAACACTGAAGCTTTCTTT
j_gene: TRBJ1-2; v_gene: TRBV4-1; d_gene: TRBD1; CDR3aa: CASSQGQGITIRGYTF; CDR3nt: TGCGCCAGCAGCCAAGGACAGGGGATTACTATTAGAGGCTACACCTTC
j_gene: TRBJ2-2; v_gene: TRBV9; d_gene: TRBD2; CDR3aa: CASSVGGAPNTGELFF; CDR3nt: TGTGCCAGCAGCGTGGGAGGGGCGCCGAACACCGGGGAGCTGTTTTTT
j_gene: TRBJ1-2; v_gene: TRBV9; d_gene: TRBD1; CDR3aa: CASSATGTGDDGDTF; CDR3nt: TGTGCCAGCAGCGCTACCGGGACAGGGGACGATGGGGACACCTTC
j_gene: TRBJ1-1; v_gene: TRBV11-3; d_gene: -; CDR3aa: CASSLGSGQRGTEAFF; CDR3nt: TGTGCCAGCAGCTTAGGGTCCGGCCAAAGGGGGACTGAAGCTTTCTTT
j_gene: TRBJ1-6; v_gene: TRBV18; d_gene: TRBD1; CDR3aa: CASSPPIGTGNSPLHF; CDR3nt: TGTGCCAGCTCACCACCGATTGGGACAGGGAATTCACCCCTCCACTTT
j_gene: TRBJ1-6; v_gene: TRBV27; d_gene: TRBD1; CDR3aa: CASSRQGTYNSPLHF; CDR3nt: TGTGCCAGCAGTAGACAGGGGACCTATAATTCACCCCTCCACTTT
j_gene: TRBJ1-2; v_gene: TRBV5-1; d_gene: TRBD1; CDR3aa: CASSREGTGQNYTF; CDR3nt: TGCGCCAGCAGCCGGGAAGGGACGGGACAGAACTACACCTTC
j_gene: TRBJ1-1; v_gene: TRBV19; d_gene: -; CDR3aa: CASSGPPGDTEAFF; CDR3nt: TGTGCCAGTAGTGGACCCCCAGGGGACACTGAAGCTTTCTTT
j_gene: TRBJ1-2; v_gene: TRBV12-3/TRBV12-4; d_gene: TRBD1; CDR3aa: CASSRGQGYGYTF; CDR3nt: TGTGCCAGCAGTCGCGGACAGGGCTATGGCTACACCTTC